This TCR beta chain was profiled in a study of OX40 agonist ivuxolimab in advanced cancers. Whole-study findings and limits: Averaging showed that CD8+ T cells had more expanded clones than CD4+ did.

Baseline, cycle 4 day 1, and cycle 7 day 1 were the blood sampling points. Remarks on this clone: Its antigen is undetermined.

The repertoire was sequenced with immunoSEQ multiplex PCR; TCRdb's copy has only in-frame clones and lacks some. The table has approximately 26,000 clones, under 95% seen once. The sequenced sample was CD4+ or CD8+ T cells sorted from blood, obtained in a trial of the OX40 agonist ivuxolimab. This receptor was obtained from an adult with an advanced solid tumor such as melanoma, head and neck, liver or kidney cancer.

The CDR3: CASSPNRDEQFF. DNA of the CDR3: TGTGCCAGCTCACCCAACAGGGATGAGCAGTTCTTC. The chain employs TRBV18 and TRBJ2-1; weak D call: TRBD1 (6 bases). The CDR3 is made up of 12 amino acids. V lost 3 bases, J lost 8 bases, and 8 bases lay in between. Per germline, CDR1 KGHSH and CDR2 LQKENI.